The clone carrying this T cell receptor (beta chain) occurred once. Its antigen is unidentified. This sample is part of a study of cytomegalovirus exposure and HLA in healthy donors. Study findings and constraints: The CMV antigen specificity of a few CMV-associated chains was confirmed through in vitro analysis. Associated with cytomegalovirus, according to the listing, were 150 to 200 TCR beta chains. The majority of TCR sequences were rare, yet some public TCRs appeared in many donors.

The protocol was immunoSEQ multiplex PCR, while the TCRdb copy is restricted to in-frame clones and leaves out a portion. The profile shows some 110,000 clones, 88% of them singletons. CDR3 length equals 14 residues. The ends were cut back, 10 bases at V and 8 bases at J, with 23 bases in the middle. Germline assignment: CDR1 MDHEN and CDR2 SYDVKM. The gene calls are TRBV28 and TRBJ1-2; no reliable D call. This TCR came from a man between 18 and 29 years old in good health and CMV-seronegative. Source material: PBMCs. The CDR3 is CATDLPLRSRGYTF. Here the CDR3 DNA reads TGTGCCACCGACCTACCGTTGAGATCGCGGGGCTACACCTTC.